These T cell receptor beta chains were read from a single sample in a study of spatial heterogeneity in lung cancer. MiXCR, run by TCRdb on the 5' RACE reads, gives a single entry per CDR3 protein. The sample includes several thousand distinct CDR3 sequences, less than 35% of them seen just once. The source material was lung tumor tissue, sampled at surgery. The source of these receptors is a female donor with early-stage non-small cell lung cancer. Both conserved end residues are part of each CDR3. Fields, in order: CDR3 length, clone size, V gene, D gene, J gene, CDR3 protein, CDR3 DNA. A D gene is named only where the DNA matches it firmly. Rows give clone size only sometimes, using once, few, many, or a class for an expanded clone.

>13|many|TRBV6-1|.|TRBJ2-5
CASSAGPMETQYF
TGTGCCAGCAGTGCCGGCCCTATGGAGACCCAGTACTTC
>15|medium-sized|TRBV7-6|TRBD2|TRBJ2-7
CASSPQAGGAYEQYF
TGTGCCAGCAGCCCCCAAGCGGGGGGTGCCTACGAGCAGTACTTC
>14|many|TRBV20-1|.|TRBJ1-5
CSARQPYSNQPQHF
TGCAGTGCTAGACAACCTTATAGCAATCAGCCCCAGCATTTT
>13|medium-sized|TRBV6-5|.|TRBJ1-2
CASSTTDFSGYTF
TGTGCCAGCAGCACGACCGACTTCTCTGGCTACACCTTC
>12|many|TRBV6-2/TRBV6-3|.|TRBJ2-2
CASKTNTGELFF
TGTGCCAGCAAAACGAACACCGGGGAGCTGTTTTTT
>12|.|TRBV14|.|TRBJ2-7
CASSHSLYEQYF
TGTGCCAGCAGCCACTCACTTTACGAGCAGTACTTC
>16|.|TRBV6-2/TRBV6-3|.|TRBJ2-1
CASSYSAGISPTEQFF
TGTGCCAGCAGTTACTCGGCGGGGATCTCGCCCACTGAGCAGTTCTTC
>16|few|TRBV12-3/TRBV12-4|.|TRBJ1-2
CASSPRVSGGYYGYTF
TGTGCCAGCAGTCCCCGTGTATCGGGGGGTTACTATGGCTACACCTTC
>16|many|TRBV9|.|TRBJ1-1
CASSGTGGGQNTEAFF
TGTGCCAGCAGCGGGACGGGGGGCGGGCAGAACACTGAAGCTTTCTTT
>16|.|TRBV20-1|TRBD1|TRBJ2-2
CSARRFARGSSGELFF
TGCAGTGCTAGAAGATTCGCCAGGGGGTCATCCGGGGAGCTGTTTTTT
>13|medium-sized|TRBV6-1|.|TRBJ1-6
CAAKGQHNSPLHF
TGTGCCGCCAAAGGGCAGCATAATTCACCCCTCCACTTT
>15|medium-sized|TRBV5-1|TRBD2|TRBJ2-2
CASSGGGKNTGELFF
TGCGCCAGCTCCGGCGGGGGGAAGAACACCGGGGAGCTGTTTTTT
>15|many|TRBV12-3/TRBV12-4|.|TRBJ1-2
CASISNGRPRVTMTF
TGTGCCAGCATCTCAAATGGGCGTCCCAGGGTAACTATGACCTTC
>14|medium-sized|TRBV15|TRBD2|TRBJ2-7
CATSAGGPTYEQYF
TGTGCCACCAGCGCGGGGGGGCCTACCTACGAGCAGTACTTC
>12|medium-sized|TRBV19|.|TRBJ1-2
CASSPRRHGYTF
TGTGCCAGTAGTCCCCGGCGCCATGGCTACACCTTC
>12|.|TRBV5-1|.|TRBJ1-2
CASMDGNYGYTF
TGCGCCAGCATGGATGGTAACTATGGCTACACCTTC
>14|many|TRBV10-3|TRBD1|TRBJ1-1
CASSNDRGNTEAFF
TGTGCCAGCAGTAATGACAGGGGGAACACTGAAGCTTTCTTT
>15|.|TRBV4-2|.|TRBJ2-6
CASSQDSSGANVLTF
TGTGCCAGCAGCCAAGACAGCTCTGGGGCCAACGTCCTGACTTTC
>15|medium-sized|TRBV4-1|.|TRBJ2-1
CASSPGPGSYNEQFF
TGCGCCAGCAGCCCAGGCCCTGGCTCCTACAATGAGCAGTTCTTC
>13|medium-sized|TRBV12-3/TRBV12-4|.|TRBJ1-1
CASSFRNSGEAFF
TGTGCCAGCAGTTTCCGAAATAGCGGTGAAGCTTTCTTT
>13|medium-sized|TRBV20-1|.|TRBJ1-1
CSASEEADTEAFF
TGCAGTGCTAGTGAGGAGGCCGACACTGAAGCTTTCTTT
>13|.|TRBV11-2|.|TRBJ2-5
CASSLGLKETQYF
TGTGCCAGCAGCTTGGGGCTAAAAGAGACCCAGTACTTC
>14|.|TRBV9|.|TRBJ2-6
CASSVTSGANVLTF
TGTGCCAGCAGTGTAACCTCTGGGGCCAACGTCCTGACTTTC
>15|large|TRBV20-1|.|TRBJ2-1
CSALPREGSYNEQFF
TGCAGTGCCCTTCCTAGGGAAGGCTCCTACAATGAGCAGTTCTTC
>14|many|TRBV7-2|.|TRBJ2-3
CASSPPSPADTQYF
TGTGCCAGCAGCCCCCCTTCCCCAGCAGATACGCAGTATTTT